Listed here are 15 T cell receptor beta chains from one sample, sequenced in a study of T-cell reconstitution after alpha-beta-depleted transplantation in children. A TCRbeta library incorporating unique molecular identifiers was prepared. TCRdb reprocessed the PCR reads with MiXCR, giving one entry per CDR3 protein. This table holds around 500,000 distinct CDR3 sequences, around an eighth found once. Here the sequenced sample was PBMCs from the stem cell graft donor, taken from the stem cell graft. Receptors originate from a human donor who donated a stem cell graft to a child with combined immunodeficiency.

V usage is TRBV20-1 and J usage is TRBJ2-7; D might be TRBD1 (5 bases). Deletions cut 3 bases from V and 0 bases from J, with 15 bases between. Germline-derived CDR1 and CDR2 are DFQATT and SNEGSKA (reference sequence). There are 15 residues in the CDR3. The CDR3 loop is CSASPFWTSSYEQYF. The CDR3 DNA sequence: TGCAGTGCTAGCCCTTTTTGGACAAGCTCCTACGAGCAGTACTTC.

This clonotype occurred many times. The chain recombines TRBV10-3 with TRBJ2-2; D gene uncertain. Germline lookup yields CDR1 ENHRY and CDR2 SYGVKD. With 7 bases removed from V and 6 bases from J, the gap between germline ends came to 12 bases. This CDR3 contains 13 residues. The CDR3 region is CAITPVSPGELFF. The CDR3 DNA follows: TGTGCCATCACCCCGGTTAGCCCCGGGGAGCTGTTTTTT.

This clonotype was seen a few times. The chain employs TRBV6-5 and TRBJ1-2; the D is unclear. The germline CDR1 and CDR2 sequences are MNHEY and SVGAGI. V was cut by 5 bases and J by 8 bases, with 12 bases left in between. The length of the CDR3 is 12 residues. The CDR3 coding sequence is TGTGCCAGCAGTCGCCCTGGGTCGGGCTACACCTTC. Translating gives CASSRPGSGYTF.

This clonotype occurred a few times. V is TRBV12-3 or TRBV12-4 and J is TRBJ2-3, with 11 bases aligning to TRBD2. V trimming: 6 bases; J trimming: 3 bases; junction bases outside the gene matches: 20. The CDR3 loop spans 20 amino acids. CDR3 protein: CASRRTARSIAGGQTDTQYF. CDR3 in DNA: TGTGCCAGCAGACGCACCGCCCGCTCAATAGCGGGGGGGCAAACAGATACGCAGTATTTT.

The sample holds many counts of this clonotype. The rearrangement links TRBV5-5 to TRBJ2-7; D possibly corresponds to TRBD1 (5 bases). V shed 0 bases and J shed 2 bases, with 12 bases lying between them. The CDR3 spans 15 residues. Germline values: CDR1 SGHKS, CDR2 YYEKEE (reference sequence). The CDR3 region has the DNA TGTGCCAGCAGCTTGGCGACGGACATACCCTACGAGCAGTACTTC. Its protein product is CASSLATDIPYEQYF.

This chain links TRBV7-2 with TRBJ2-3; D is ambiguous. The CDR3 runs 13 residues. Trimming took off 4 bases at V and 4 bases at J, with 9 bases between the two ends. Germline V gene lookup returns CDR1 SGHTA and CDR2 FQGNSA. The CDR3 reads CASSYKRADTQYF. The CDR3 region has the DNA TGTGCCAGCAGCTATAAGAGAGCAGATACGCAGTATTTT.

The chain has TRBV6-4 and TRBJ2-1; D ambiguous. In germline, CDR1 is MRHNA, CDR2 SNTAGT. V dropped 5 bases and J dropped 0 bases, with 11 bases sitting between them. The CDR3 is 15 amino acids. In DNA form, the CDR3 reads TGTGCCAGCAGTCTCGACCCGAGCTCCTACAATGAGCAGTTCTTC. This encodes CASSLDPSSYNEQFF.

There are a few counts of this clonotype. V is TRBV6-2 or TRBV6-3 and J is TRBJ1-6, with no clear D. The V gene's germline CDR1 is MNHEY and CDR2 SVGEGT. Trimming took 6 bases from V and 0 from J, leaving 15 bases between them. The CDR3 sequence is 17 residues long. The CDR3 region has the DNA TGTGCCAGCAGCGATCGACAACTTCTCTCCTATAATTCACCCCTCCACTTT. Translated, it gives CASSDRQLLSYNSPLHF.

This clonotype was counted ten times or more. The V call is TRBV12-3 or TRBV12-4, the J call TRBJ2-2, with a weak D call TRBD2 (5 bases). The CDR3 is 16 residues long. Deletions cut 5 bases from V and 8 bases from J, with 21 bases between. DNA of the CDR3: TGTGCCAGCAGTCGACGGGAACCAACCTCAGTAGGGGAGCTGTTTTTT. Translating it yields CASSRREPTSVGELFF.

The rearrangement links TRBV4-3 to TRBJ2-7; 8 bases line up with TRBD1. CDR1 LGHNA and CDR2 YSLEER come from the germline V gene. V lost 3 bases to trimming and J lost 9 bases; unmatched junction nucleotides: 7. The CDR3 loop spans 13 amino acids. Here the CDR3 reads CASSQDRAEWQYF. In nucleotides, the CDR3 is TGCGCCAGCAGCCAGGACAGGGCGGAATGGCAGTACTTC.

This clonotype was seen ten or more times. The chain recombines TRBV5-5 with TRBJ1-2; no firm D call. The CDR3 is 14 residues long. Trimming left V 0 bases short and J 6 bases short, with 12 bases between. Germline V lookup: CDR1 SGHKS, CDR2 YYEKEE (reference sequence). The CDR3 DNA follows: TGTGCCAGCAGCTTGGCTGGATCTTCTCATGGCTACACCTTC. Translating gives CASSLAGSSHGYTF.

The chain has TRBV10-3 and TRBJ2-2; 14 nucleotides line up with TRBD2. Germline CDR1 ENHRY, CDR2 SYGVKD. V dropped 4 bases and J dropped 5; count of bases not matched to a gene: 3. The CDR3 covers 16 residues. CDR3 bases: TGTGCCATCAGTGTGGGACTAGCGGGAGAAACCGGGGAGCTGTTTTTT. Protein product: CAISVGLAGETGELFF.

The chain recombines TRBV10-3 with TRBJ2-3, with 8 bases lining up with TRBD2. From germline, CDR1 is ENHRY and CDR2 SYGVKD. The CDR3 runs to 17 residues. The trim removed 3 bases at V and 3 bases at J, leaving 11 bases unmatched. CDR3 region: CAISDASGFLQTDTQYF. The CDR3 DNA reads as TGTGCCATCAGTGACGCTAGCGGGTTCCTCCAGACAGATACGCAGTATTTT.

This clonotype was seen ten or more times. The CDR3 region has the DNA TGTGCCAGCAACTCAGAAATTCGGACCTACGAGCAGTACTTC. Translated: CASNSEIRTYEQYF. V and J are TRBV28 and TRBJ2-7; D not certain. V was shortened by 7 bases and J by 2 bases, with 15 bases between the two germline ends. CDR3 length: 14 amino acids. The germline CDR1 and CDR2 sequences are MDHEN and SYDVKM.

This chain connects TRBV13 to TRBJ1-2; 7 bases are a match to TRBD1. The V and J ends lost 5 bases and 5 bases, in that order; junction bases with no gene match: 8. The CDR3 is 14 residues long. CDR1 is PRHDT, CDR2 FYEKMQ, per germline (reference sequence). The CDR3 region is CASSAAGTEYGYTF. CDR3 DNA sequence: TGTGCCAGCAGCGCAGCCGGGACAGAGTATGGCTACACCTTC.